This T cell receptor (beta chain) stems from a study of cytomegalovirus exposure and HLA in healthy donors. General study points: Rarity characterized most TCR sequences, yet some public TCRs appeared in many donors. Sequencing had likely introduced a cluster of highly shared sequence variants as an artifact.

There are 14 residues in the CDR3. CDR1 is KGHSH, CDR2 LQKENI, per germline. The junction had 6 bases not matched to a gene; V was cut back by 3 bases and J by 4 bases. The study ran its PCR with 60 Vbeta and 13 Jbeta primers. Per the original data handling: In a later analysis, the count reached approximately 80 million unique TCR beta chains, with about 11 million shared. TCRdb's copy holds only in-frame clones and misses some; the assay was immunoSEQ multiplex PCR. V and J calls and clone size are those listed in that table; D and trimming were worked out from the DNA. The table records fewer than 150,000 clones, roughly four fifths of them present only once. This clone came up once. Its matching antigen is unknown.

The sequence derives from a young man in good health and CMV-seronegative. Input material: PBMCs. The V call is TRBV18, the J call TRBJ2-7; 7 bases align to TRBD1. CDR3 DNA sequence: TGTGCCAGCTCACCCCGGGACAGTATTTACGAGCAGTACTTC. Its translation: CASSPRDSIYEQYF.